The source of this T cell receptor beta chain is a study of blood T cells in healthy people across ages. A second about 7 to 12 cycle PCR used barcoded and J-beta primers. TCRdb re-called the 5' RACE reads through MiXCR, storing one row per CDR3 protein. Of some 940,000 distinct CDR3 sequences in the sample, 25% to 35% were seen once. These data also formed part of another study, on T cells of mothers and their children. As that report states: Five or six children, together with their three healthy Caucasian mothers, made up the donors.

This receptor was taken from a woman between 40 and 55 years old in good health. Sample: blood.

CDR3: CASSLDFRTRGYTF. As DNA, the CDR3 is TGTGCCAGCAGCCTCGATTTCAGGACGAGGGGCTACACCTTC. The gene calls are TRBV5-5 and TRBJ1-2; no clear D. The germline V and J ends were trimmed by 4 bases and 8 bases, with 18 bases remaining between them. CDR1 and CDR2 from the germline V gene are SGHKS and YYEKEE (reference sequence). There are 14 residues in the CDR3.